The clone carrying this T cell receptor (beta chain) appeared many times. The record originates from a study of metastatic and nonmetastatic thyroid tumors. Across the study: Across blood and tumor or nodule tissue, repertoires from malignant and benign thyroid patients were compared with one another.

TCRdb ran MiXCR on the PCR reads. The sample holds about 20,000 clones, about 15% seen once. There were no patients who had received any treatment before thyroid surgery. The sequence was obtained from a female donor with papillary thyroid cancer or a benign thyroid nodule (not recorded which). Some clones in this sample may be carry-over from other donors' samples. The sequencing input was blood.

CDR3 DNA sequence: TGCGCCAGCAGCCCGGGACAGGGATCCTACGAGCAGTACTTC. It translates to CASSPGQGSYEQYF. V gene TRBV5-1 combines with J gene TRBJ2-7, with 9 bases identical to TRBD1. The germline V gene encodes CDR1 SGHRS and CDR2 YFSETQ. The ends lost 4 bases at V and 1 base at J; junction bases unmatched: 3. The length of the CDR3 is 14 residues.